This TCR beta chain was found in a study of T-cell reconstitution after alpha-beta-depleted transplantation in children. Findings of the study overall: Several hundred graft clones that had expanded were reportedly the source of alpha-beta T cells about two months after transplant.

Remarks on this clonotype: Its antigen remains unidentified.

CDR1 SGDLS and CDR2 YYNGEE come from the germline V gene. Trimming took off 0 bases at V and 3 bases at J, with 3 bases between the two ends. The CDR3 sequence is 13 residues long. Unique molecular identifiers were used to barcode this TCRbeta library. In TCRdb, the PCR reads were re-called with MiXCR into one record per CDR3 protein. The sample includes some 550,000 distinct CDR3 sequences, about 21% of them seen just once. The sequences come from PBMCs, mostly from graft donor cells, collected 360 days after TCRalphabeta/CD19-depleted stem cell transplant. The receptor was derived from a boy in the first two years of life who had a stem cell transplant for acute myeloid leukemia, so the T cells may come from the graft donor. J is TRBJ2-2 and V is TRBV9; the D is unclear. In DNA form, the CDR3 reads TGTGCCAGCAGCGTAGAGGACACCGGGGAGCTGTTTTTT. Encoded protein: CASSVEDTGELFF.